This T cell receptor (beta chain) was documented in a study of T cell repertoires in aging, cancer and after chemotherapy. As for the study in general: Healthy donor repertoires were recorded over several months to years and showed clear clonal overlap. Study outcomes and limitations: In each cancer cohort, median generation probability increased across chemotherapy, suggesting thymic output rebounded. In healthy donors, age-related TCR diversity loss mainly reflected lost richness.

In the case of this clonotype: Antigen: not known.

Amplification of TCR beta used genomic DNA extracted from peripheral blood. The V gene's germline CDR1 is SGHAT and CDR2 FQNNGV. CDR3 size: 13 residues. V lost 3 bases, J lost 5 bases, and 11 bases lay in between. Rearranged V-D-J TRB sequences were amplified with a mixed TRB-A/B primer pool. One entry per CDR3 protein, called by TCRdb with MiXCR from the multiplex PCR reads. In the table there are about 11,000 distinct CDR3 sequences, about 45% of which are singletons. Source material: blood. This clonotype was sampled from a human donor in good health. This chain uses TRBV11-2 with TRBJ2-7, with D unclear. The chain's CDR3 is CASSLEQVDEQYF. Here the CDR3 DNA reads TGTGCCAGCAGCTTGGAACAAGTAGACGAGCAGTACTTC.